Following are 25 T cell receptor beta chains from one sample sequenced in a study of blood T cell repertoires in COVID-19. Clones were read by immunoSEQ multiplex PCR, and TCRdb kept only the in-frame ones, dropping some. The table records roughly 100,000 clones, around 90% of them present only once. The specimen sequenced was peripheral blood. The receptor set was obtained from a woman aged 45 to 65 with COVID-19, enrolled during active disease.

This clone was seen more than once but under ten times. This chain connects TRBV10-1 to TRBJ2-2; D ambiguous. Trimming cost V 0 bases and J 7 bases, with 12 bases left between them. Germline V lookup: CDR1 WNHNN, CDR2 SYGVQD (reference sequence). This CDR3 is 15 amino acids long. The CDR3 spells CASSESISTGGELFF. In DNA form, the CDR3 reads TGCGCCAGCAGTGAGTCCATTAGCACGGGCGGGGAGCTGTTTTTT.

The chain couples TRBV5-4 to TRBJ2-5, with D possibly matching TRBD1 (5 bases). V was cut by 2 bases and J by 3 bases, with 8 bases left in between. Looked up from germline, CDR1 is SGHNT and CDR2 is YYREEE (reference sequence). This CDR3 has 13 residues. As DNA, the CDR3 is TGTGCCAGCAGCTTAGTAGGGGAAGAGACCCAGTACTTC. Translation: CASSLVGEETQYF.

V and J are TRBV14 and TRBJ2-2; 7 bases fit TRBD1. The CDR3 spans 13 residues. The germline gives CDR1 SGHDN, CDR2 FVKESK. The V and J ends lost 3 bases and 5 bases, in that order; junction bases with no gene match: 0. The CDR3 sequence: CASSQTGTGELFF. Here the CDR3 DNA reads TGTGCCAGCAGCCAGACAGGGACCGGGGAGCTGTTTTTT.

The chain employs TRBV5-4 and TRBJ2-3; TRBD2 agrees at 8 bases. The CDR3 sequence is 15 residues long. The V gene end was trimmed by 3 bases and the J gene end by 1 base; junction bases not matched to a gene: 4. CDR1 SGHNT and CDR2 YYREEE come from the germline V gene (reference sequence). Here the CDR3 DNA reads TGTGCCAGCAGCTCCGACGGGGGGGGCACAGATACGCAGTATTTT. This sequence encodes CASSSDGGGTDTQYF.

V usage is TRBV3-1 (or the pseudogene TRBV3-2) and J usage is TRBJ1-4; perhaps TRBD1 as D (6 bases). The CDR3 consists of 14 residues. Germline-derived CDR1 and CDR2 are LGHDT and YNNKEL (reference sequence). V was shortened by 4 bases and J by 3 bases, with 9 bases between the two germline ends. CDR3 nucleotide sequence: TGTGCCAGCAGCCCACAGGGATCTAATGAAAAACTGTTTTTT. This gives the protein CASSPQGSNEKLFF.

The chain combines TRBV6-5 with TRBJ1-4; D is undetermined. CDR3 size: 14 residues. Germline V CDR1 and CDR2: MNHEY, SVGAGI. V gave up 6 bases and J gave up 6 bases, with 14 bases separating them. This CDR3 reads CASSRRGLDEKLFF. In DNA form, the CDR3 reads TGTGCCAGCAGCCGCCGAGGCCTAGATGAAAAACTGTTTTTT.

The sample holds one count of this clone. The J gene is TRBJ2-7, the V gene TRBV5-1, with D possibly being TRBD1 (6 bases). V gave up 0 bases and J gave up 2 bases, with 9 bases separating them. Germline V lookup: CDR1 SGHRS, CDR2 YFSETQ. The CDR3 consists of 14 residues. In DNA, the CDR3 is TGCGCCAGCAGCTTGGGACAGGAGCCCTACGAGCAGTACTTC. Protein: CASSLGQEPYEQYF.

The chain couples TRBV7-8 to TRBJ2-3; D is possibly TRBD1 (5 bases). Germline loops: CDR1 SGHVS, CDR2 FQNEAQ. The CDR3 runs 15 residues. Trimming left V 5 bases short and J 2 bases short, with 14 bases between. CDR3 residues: CASSIRQITTDTQYF. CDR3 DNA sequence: TGTGCCAGCAGCATCCGACAGATTACCACAGATACGCAGTATTTT.

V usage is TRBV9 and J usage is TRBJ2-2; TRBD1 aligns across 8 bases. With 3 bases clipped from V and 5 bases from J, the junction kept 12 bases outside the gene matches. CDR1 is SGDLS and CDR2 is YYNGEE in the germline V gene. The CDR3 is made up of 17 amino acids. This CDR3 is CASSDPSDRGGTGELFF. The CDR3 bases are TGTGCCAGCAGCGACCCGAGTGACAGGGGAGGTACCGGGGAGCTGTTTTTT.

The CDR3 DNA sequence: TGTGCCAGCAGCTTGGGATTAGCGGGGGGTACCGGGGAGCTGTTTTTT. Translation gives CASSLGLAGGTGELFF. V usage is TRBV7-6 and J usage is TRBJ2-2; 10 positions match TRBD2. CDR3 length equals 16 residues. The V and J ends lost 3 bases and 5 bases, in that order; junction bases with no gene match: 6. Germline CDR1 reads SGHVS; CDR2 reads FNYEAQ.

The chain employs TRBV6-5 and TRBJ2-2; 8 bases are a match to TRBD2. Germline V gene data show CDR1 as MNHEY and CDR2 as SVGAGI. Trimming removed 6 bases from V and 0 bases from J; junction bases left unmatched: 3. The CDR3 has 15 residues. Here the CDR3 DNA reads TGTGCCAGCAGCGCGGGGGGCGCGAACACCGGGGAGCTGTTTTTT. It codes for CASSAGGANTGELFF.

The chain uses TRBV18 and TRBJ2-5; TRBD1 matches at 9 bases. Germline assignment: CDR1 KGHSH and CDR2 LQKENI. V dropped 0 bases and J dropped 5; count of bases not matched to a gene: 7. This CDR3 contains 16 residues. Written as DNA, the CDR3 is TGTGCCAGCTCACCACCCGGACAGGGGAGGCGGGAGACCCAGTACTTC. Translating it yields CASSPPGQGRRETQYF.

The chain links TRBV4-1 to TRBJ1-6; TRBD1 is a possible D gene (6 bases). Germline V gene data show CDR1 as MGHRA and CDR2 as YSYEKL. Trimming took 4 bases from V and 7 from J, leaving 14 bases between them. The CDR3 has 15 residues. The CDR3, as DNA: TGCGCCAGCAGCCCCCCCTCGGGGGGCAATTCACCCCTCCACTTT. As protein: CASSPPSGGNSPLHF.

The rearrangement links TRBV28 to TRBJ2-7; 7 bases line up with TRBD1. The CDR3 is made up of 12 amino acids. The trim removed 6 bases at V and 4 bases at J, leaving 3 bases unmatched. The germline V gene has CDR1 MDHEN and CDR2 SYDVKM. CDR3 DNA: TGTGCCAGCAGCAGGACAGGTTACGAGCAGTACTTC. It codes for CASSRTGYEQYF.

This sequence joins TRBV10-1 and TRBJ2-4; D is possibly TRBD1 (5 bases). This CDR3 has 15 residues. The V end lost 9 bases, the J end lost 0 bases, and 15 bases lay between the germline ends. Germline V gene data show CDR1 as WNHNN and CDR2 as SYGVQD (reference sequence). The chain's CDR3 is CARGPLRLAKNIQYF. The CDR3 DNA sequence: TGCGCCAGGGGGCCTTTGCGGTTAGCCAAAAACATTCAGTACTTC.

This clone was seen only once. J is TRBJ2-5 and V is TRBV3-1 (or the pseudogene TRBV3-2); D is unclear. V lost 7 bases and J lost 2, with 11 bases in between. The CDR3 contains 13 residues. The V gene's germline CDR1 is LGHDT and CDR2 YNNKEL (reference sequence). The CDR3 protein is CASMWAPQETQYF. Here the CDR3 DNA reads TGTGCCAGCATGTGGGCTCCTCAAGAGACCCAGTACTTC.

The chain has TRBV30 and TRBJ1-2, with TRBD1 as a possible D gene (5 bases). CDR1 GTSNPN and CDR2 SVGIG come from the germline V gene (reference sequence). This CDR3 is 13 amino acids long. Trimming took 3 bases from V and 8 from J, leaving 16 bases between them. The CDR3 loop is CAWRVDSLRGYTF. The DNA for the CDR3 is TGTGCCTGGAGGGTCGACAGTCTGCGAGGCTACACCTTC. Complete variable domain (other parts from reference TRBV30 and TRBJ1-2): SQTIHQWPATLVQPVGSPLSLECTVEGTSNPNLYWYRQAAGRGLQLLFYSVGIGQISSEVPQNLSASRPQDRQFILSSKKLLLSDSGFYLCAWRVDSLRGYTFGSGTRLTVV.

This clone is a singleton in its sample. CDR3 nucleotide sequence: TGTGCCAGTCGTCGCGTTGGCACAGATACGCAGTATTTT. This codes for CASRRVGTDTQYF. This sequence joins TRBV6-5 and TRBJ2-3; D ambiguous. Trimming cost V 9 bases and J 1 base, with 11 bases left between them. The germline CDR1 and CDR2 sequences are MNHEY and SVGAGI. The CDR3 is 13 amino acids.

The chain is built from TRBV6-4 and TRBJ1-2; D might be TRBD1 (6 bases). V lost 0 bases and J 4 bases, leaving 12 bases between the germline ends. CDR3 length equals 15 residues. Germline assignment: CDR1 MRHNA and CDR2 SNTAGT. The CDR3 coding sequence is TGTGCCAGCAGTGACTCGTGGACAGCTGTCTATGGCTACACCTTC. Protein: CASSDSWTAVYGYTF.

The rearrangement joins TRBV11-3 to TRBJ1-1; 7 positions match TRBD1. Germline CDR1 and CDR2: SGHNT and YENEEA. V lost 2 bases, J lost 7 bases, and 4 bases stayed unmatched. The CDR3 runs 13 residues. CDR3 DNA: TGTGCCAGCAGCTTAAAACAGGGGAGTGAAGCTTTCTTT. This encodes CASSLKQGSEAFF.

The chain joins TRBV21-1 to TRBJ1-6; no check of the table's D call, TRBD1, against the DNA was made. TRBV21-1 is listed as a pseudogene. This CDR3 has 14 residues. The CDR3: CASISGTGDSPLHF. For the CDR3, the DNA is TGTGCCAGCATATCGGGGACAGGGGATTCACCCCTCCACTTT.

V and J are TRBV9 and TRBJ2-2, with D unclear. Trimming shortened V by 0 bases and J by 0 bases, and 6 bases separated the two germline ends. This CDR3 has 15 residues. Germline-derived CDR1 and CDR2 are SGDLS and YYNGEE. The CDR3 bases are TGTGCCAGCAGCGTAGCAGGAACGAACACCGGGGAGCTGTTTTTT. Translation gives CASSVAGTNTGELFF.

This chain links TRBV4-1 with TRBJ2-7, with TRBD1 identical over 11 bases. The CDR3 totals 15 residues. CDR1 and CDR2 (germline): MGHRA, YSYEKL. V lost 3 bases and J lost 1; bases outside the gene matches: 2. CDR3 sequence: CASSQGTGGSYEQYF. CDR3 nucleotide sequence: TGCGCCAGCAGCCAGGGGACAGGGGGTTCCTACGAGCAGTACTTC.

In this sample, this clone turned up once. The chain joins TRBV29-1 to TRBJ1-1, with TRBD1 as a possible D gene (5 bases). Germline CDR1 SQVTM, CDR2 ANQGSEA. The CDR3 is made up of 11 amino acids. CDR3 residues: CSGGGYTEAFF. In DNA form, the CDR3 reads TGCAGTGGCGGGGGGTACACTGAAGCTTTCTTT.

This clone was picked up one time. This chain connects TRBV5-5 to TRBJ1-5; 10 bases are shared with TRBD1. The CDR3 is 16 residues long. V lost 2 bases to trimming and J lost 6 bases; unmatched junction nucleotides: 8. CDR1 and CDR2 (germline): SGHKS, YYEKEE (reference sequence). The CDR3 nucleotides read TGTGCCAGCAGCTTCGGCTCCGGGACAGGGGCTCAGCCCCAGCATTTT. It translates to CASSFGSGTGAQPQHF. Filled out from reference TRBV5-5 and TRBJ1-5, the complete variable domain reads DAGVTQSPTHLIKTRGQQVTLRCSPISGHKSVSWYQQVLGQGPQFIFQYYEKEERGRGNFPDRFSARQFPNYSSELNVNALLLGDSALYLCASSFGSGTGAQPQHFGDGTRLSIL.